This T cell receptor beta chain was recorded in a study of shared clonotypes between healthy human individuals. Findings and caveats of the study: The naive CD4 repertoires of a handful of donors were compared, and about 5% of clonotypes were shared.

Only in-frame clones appear in the TCRdb table, and some are missing; sequencing was by immunoSEQ multiplex PCR. The table has 550,000 to 750,000 clones, 92% seen once. Naive CD8 cells comprised CD45RO-negative, CCR7-positively selected cells, excluding terminally differentiated effector memory CD45RA+ cells. Trimming cost V 1 base and J 2 bases, with 10 bases left between them. The CDR3 is 15 amino acids. The germline gives CDR1 LGHNA, CDR2 YSLEER. This clone was picked up one time. Antigen unknown. The sequencing sample was made of naive CD8+ T cells sorted from blood. The rearrangement joins TRBV4-3 to TRBJ2-3; no reliable D call. The TCR originated in a man aged 25 to 40 in good health. CDR3 sequence: CASSQVWAFTDTQYF. As DNA, the CDR3 is TGCGCCAGCAGCCAAGTTTGGGCATTCACAGATACGCAGTATTTT.